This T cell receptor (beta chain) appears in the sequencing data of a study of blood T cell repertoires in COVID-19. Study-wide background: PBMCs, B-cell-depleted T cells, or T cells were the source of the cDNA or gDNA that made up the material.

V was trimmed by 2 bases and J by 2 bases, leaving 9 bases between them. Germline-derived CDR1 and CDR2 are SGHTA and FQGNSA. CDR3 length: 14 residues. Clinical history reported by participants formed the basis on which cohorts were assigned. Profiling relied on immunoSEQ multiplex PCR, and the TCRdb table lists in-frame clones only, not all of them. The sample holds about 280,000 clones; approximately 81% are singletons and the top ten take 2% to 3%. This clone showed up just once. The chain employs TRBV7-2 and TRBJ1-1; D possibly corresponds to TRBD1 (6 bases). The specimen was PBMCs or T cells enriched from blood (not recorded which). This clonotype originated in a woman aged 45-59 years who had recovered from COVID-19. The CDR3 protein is CASSLRRGNTEAFF. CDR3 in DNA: TGTGCCAGCAGCTTACGCAGGGGCAACACTGAAGCTTTCTTT.